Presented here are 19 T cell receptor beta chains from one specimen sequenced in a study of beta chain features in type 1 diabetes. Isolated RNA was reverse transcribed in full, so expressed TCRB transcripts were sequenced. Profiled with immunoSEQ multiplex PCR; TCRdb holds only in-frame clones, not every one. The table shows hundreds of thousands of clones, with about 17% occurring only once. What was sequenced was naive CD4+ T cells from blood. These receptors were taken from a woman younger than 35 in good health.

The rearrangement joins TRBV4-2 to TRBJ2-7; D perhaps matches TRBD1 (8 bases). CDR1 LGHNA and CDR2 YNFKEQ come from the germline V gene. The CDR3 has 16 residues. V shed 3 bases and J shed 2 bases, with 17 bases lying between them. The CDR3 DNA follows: TGTGCCAGCAGCCAGGACCAACAGGGGGGGACCTACGAGCAGTACTTC. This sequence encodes CASSQDQQGGTYEQYF.

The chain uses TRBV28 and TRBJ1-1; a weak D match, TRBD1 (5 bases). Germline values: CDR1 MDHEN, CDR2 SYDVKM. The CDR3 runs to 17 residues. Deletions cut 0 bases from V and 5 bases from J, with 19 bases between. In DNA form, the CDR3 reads TGTGCCAGCAGTTTATGGGGGTTGTCAGGGCTGGGGACTGAAGCTTTCTTT. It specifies CASSLWGLSGLGTEAFF.

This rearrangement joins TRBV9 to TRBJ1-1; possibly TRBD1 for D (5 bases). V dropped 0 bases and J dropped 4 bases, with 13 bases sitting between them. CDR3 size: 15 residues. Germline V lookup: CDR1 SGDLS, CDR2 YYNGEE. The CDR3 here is CASSVGEGQGTEAFF. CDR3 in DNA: TGTGCCAGCAGCGTAGGCGAGGGGCAGGGCACTGAAGCTTTCTTT.

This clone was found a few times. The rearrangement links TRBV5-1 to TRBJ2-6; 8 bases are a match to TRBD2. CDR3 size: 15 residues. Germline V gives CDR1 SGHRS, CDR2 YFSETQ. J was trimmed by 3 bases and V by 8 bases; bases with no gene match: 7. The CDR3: CASFGTSFGANVLTF. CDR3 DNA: TGCGCCAGTTTCGGGACTAGTTTTGGGGCCAACGTCCTGACTTTC.

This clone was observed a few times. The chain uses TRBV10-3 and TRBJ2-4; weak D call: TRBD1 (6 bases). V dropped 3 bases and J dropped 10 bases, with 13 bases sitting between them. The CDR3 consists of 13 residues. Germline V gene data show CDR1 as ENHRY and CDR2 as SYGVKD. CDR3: CAISESGGWIQYF. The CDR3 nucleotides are TGTGCCATCAGTGAATCTGGGGGCTGGATTCAGTACTTC.

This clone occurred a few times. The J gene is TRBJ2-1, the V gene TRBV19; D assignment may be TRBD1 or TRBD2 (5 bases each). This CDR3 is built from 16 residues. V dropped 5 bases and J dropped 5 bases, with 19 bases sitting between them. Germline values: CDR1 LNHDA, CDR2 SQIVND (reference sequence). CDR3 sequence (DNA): TGTGCCAGTAGTCCCGCCGGGACGGTACTCAACAATGAGCAGTTCTTC. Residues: CASSPAGTVLNNEQFF.

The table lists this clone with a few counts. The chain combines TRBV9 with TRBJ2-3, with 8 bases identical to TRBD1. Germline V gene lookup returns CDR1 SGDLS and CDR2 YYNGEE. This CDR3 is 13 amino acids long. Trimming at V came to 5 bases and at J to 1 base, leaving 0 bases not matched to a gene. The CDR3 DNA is TGTGCCAGCAGGGGACAGGGCACAGATACGCAGTATTTT. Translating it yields CASRGQGTDTQYF.

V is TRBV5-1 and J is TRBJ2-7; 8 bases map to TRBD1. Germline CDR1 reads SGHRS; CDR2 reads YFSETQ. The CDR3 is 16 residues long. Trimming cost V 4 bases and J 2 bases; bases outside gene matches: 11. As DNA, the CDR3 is TGCGCCAGCAGCCCCCTGGCCGGGACAGGACCCTACGAGCAGTACTTC. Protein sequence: CASSPLAGTGPYEQYF.

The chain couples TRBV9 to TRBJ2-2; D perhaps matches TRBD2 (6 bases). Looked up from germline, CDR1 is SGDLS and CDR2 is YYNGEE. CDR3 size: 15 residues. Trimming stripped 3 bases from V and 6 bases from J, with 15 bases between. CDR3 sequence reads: CASSGRTNQPGELFF. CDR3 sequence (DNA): TGTGCCAGCAGCGGTAGGACTAATCAACCCGGGGAGCTGTTTTTT.

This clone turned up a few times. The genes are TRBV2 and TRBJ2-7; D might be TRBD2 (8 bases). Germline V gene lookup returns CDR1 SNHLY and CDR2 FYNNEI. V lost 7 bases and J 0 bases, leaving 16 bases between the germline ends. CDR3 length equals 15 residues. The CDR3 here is CASTGGGQRSYEQYF. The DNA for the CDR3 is TGTGCCAGCACCGGGGGGGGACAGCGCTCCTACGAGCAGTACTTC.

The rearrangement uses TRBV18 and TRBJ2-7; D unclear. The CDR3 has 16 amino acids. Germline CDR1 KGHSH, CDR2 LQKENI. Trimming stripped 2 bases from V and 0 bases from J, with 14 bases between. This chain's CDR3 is CASSPLPVLPSYEQYF. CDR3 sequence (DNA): TGTGCCAGCTCACCATTGCCGGTACTACCCTCCTACGAGCAGTACTTC.

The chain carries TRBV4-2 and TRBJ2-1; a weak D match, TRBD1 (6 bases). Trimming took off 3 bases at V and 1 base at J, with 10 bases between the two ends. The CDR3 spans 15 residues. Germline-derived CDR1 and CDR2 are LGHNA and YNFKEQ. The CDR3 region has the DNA TGTGCCAGCAGCCACAACAGGGAGTCCTACAATGAGCAGTTCTTC. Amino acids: CASSHNRESYNEQFF.

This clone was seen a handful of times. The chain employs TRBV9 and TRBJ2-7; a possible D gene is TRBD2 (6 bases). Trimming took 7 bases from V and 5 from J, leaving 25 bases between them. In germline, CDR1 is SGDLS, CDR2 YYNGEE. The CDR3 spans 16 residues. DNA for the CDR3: TGTGCCAGCTCCCCCGCACGGGGAGGCCCCCAAGACGAGCAGTACTTC. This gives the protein CASSPARGGPQDEQYF.

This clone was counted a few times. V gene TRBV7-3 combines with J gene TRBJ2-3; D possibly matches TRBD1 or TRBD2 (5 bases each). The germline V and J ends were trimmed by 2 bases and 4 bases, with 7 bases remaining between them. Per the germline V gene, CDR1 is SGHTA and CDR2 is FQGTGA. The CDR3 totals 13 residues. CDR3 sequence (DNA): TGTGCCAGCAGCTTAGGGGGAGCAGATACGCAGTATTTT. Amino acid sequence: CASSLGGADTQYF.

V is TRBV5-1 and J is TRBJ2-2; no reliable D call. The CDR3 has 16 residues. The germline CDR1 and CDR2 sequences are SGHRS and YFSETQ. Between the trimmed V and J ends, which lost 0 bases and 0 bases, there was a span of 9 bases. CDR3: CASSLVSQPNTGELFF. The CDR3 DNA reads TGCGCCAGCAGCTTGGTTTCGCAGCCGAACACCGGGGAGCTGTTTTTT. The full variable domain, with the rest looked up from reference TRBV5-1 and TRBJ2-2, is KAGVTQTPRYLIKTRGQQVTLSCSPISGHRSVSWYQQTPGQGLQFLFEYFSETQRNKGNFPGRFSGRQFSNSRSEMNVSTLELGDSALYLCASSLVSQPNTGELFFGEGSRLTVL.

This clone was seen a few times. CDR3 region: CASSIGRELSTQYF. As DNA, the CDR3 is TGTGCCAGCAGCATCGGTAGGGAATTAAGTACGCAGTATTTT. V is TRBV7-6 and J is TRBJ2-3, with D hard to call. From germline, CDR1 is SGHVS and CDR2 FNYEAQ. The CDR3 is 14 amino acids. The V and J ends lost 5 bases and 8 bases respectively, with 17 bases between them.

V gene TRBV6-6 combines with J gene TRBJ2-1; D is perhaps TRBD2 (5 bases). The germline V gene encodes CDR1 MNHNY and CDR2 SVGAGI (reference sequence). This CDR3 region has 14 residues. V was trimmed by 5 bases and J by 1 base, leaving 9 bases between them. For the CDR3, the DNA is TGTGCCAGCAGTGCGGAGCGGTCCTACAATGAGCAGTTCTTC. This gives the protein CASSAERSYNEQFF.

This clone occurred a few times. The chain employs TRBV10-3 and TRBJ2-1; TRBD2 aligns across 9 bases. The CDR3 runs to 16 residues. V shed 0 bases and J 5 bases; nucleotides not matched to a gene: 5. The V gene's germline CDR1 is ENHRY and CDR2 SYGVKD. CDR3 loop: CAISESLGLADNEQFF. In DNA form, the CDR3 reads TGTGCCATCAGTGAGTCTTTGGGACTAGCAGACAATGAGCAGTTCTTC.

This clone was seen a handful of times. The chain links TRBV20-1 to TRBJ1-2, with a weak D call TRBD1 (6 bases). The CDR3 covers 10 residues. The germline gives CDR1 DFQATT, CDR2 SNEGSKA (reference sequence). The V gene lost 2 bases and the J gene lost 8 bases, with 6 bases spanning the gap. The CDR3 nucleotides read TGCAGTGCTAGAACAGGGGGCTACACCTTC. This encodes CSARTGGYTF.